Shown below are 20 T cell receptor beta chains from a single sample sequenced in a study of T cell responses to AZD1222 COVID-19 vaccine. Assay: immunoSEQ multiplex PCR; the TCRdb copy retains only in-frame clones and omits some. The sample records roughly 170,000 clones, about nine tenths being singletons. This sample comprised peripheral blood, obtained on day 0 of AZD1222 vaccination. These receptors were collected from an adult in good health.

This rearrangement joins TRBV6-5 to TRBJ1-2, with 7 bases fitting TRBD1. With 7 bases clipped from V and 4 bases from J, the junction kept 6 bases outside the gene matches. Germline V CDR1 and CDR2: MNHEY, SVGAGI. This CDR3 comprises 13 residues. The CDR3 region is CASITAGGYGYTF. Here the CDR3 DNA reads TGTGCCAGCATTACGGCAGGGGGCTATGGCTACACCTTC.

The rearrangement uses TRBV19 and TRBJ2-3, with 9 bases that match TRBD2. Unmatched junction bases numbered 4, after V lost 3 bases and J lost 0 bases. CDR3 length: 16 residues. From germline, CDR1 is LNHDA and CDR2 SQIVND (reference sequence). The CDR3 is CASSMRRGGSTDTQYF. CDR3 in DNA: TGTGCCAGTAGTATGAGGCGGGGGGGTAGCACAGATACGCAGTATTTT.

The genes are TRBV7-9 and TRBJ2-5, with 8 bases matching TRBD1. Germline loops: CDR1 SEHNR, CDR2 FQNEAQ (reference sequence). The CDR3 runs 15 residues. The ends lost 5 bases at V and 11 bases at J; junction bases unmatched: 16. CDR3 coding DNA: TGTGCCAGCAGCCTACTGAAGAAGGCCACAGGGGGTCAGTACTTC. It encodes CASSLLKKATGGQYF.

The chain carries TRBV9 and TRBJ2-7, with 10 bases aligning to TRBD2. V shed 0 bases, J shed 6 bases, and the junction held 3 bases outside the gene matches. Germline values: CDR1 SGDLS, CDR2 YYNGEE. The CDR3 covers 14 residues. Here the CDR3 reads CASSVGAGGLEQYF. The DNA for the CDR3 is TGTGCCAGCAGCGTAGGAGCGGGGGGGCTCGAGCAGTACTTC.

The chain recombines TRBV5-1 with TRBJ1-1, with 8 bases aligning to TRBD1. V was pared by 2 bases and J by 5 bases, with 5 bases of the junction left unmatched. The CDR3 loop spans 14 amino acids. Germline V gene lookup returns CDR1 SGHRS and CDR2 YFSETQ. The CDR3 bases are TGCGCCAGCAGCTTCGCCAGGGGGCGGACTGAAGCTTTCTTT. Its protein is CASSFARGRTEAFF.

The rearrangement links TRBV30 to TRBJ1-6; TRBD1 aligns across 9 bases. Germline CDR1 is GTSNPN and CDR2 is SVGIG (reference sequence). Losses at the gene ends were 3 bases for V and 10 bases for J; bases not matched to a gene: 7. The length of the CDR3 is 14 residues. This CDR3 is CAWSRTGARSPLHF. The CDR3 DNA reads as TGTGCCTGGAGCCGGACAGGGGCGCGCTCACCCCTCCACTTT.

The rearrangement uses TRBV19 and TRBJ1-4; D is ambiguous. V lost 4 bases and J 2 bases, leaving 8 bases between the germline ends. The CDR3 length is 14 residues. Germline CDR1 and CDR2: LNHDA and SQIVND (reference sequence). The chain's CDR3 is CASSTQATNEKLFF. The CDR3 DNA is TGTGCCAGTAGTACTCAGGCCACTAATGAAAAACTGTTTTTT.

As concerns this clone: In the same sample, other DNA sequences code for this CDR3. The rearrangement joins TRBV5-1 to TRBJ2-7; the match to TRBD1 covers 10 bases. Germline V gene data show CDR1 as SGHRS and CDR2 as YFSETQ. V shed 0 bases, J shed 5 bases, and the junction held 2 bases outside the gene matches. This CDR3 contains 14 residues. CDR3 in amino acids: CASSLGDRGDEQYF. As DNA, the CDR3 is TGCGCCAGCAGCTTGGGGGACAGGGGCGACGAGCAGTACTTC.

This clone is a singleton in its sample. This chain uses TRBV11-1 with TRBJ2-7, with D tentatively TRBD1 or TRBD2 (5 bases each). This CDR3 has 14 residues. The germline V gene encodes CDR1 SGHAT and CDR2 FQDESV (reference sequence). V gave up 5 bases and J gave up 4 bases, with 15 bases separating them. CDR3 sequence reads: CASSPPGALYEQYF. CDR3 coding DNA: TGTGCCAGCAGCCCCCCCGGGGCCTTATACGAGCAGTACTTC. The full variable domain, completed using reference TRBV11-1 and TRBJ2-7, is EAEVAQSPRYKITEKSQAVAFWCDPISGHATLYWYRQILGQGPELLVQFQDESVVDDSQLPKDRFSAERLKGVDSTLKIQPAELGDSAMYLCASSPPGALYEQYFGPGTRLTVT.

This clone came up once. The chain recombines TRBV6-5 with TRBJ2-7; the D gene could be TRBD1 or TRBD2 (5 bases each). The CDR3 covers 16 residues. V was pared by 4 bases and J by 0 bases, with 16 bases between. CDR1 and CDR2 from the germline V gene are MNHEY and SVGAGI. This chain's CDR3 is CASSFYPLGDSYEQYF. In nucleotides, the CDR3 is TGTGCCAGCAGTTTCTACCCGTTGGGGGACTCCTACGAGCAGTACTTC.

The CDR3 sequence: CASSTGQLAKNIQYF. The CDR3 nucleotides read TGCGCCAGCAGCACGGGACAGTTAGCCAAAAACATTCAGTACTTC. The chain is built from TRBV5-1 and TRBJ2-4; 7 bases match TRBD1. The length of the CDR3 is 15 residues. From germline, CDR1 is SGHRS and CDR2 YFSETQ. The junction had 4 bases not matched to a gene; V was cut back by 4 bases and J by 0 bases. Full variable domain (missing parts from reference TRBV5-1 and TRBJ2-4): KAGVTQTPRYLIKTRGQQVTLSCSPISGHRSVSWYQQTPGQGLQFLFEYFSETQRNKGNFPGRFSGRQFSNSRSEMNVSTLELGDSALYLCASSTGQLAKNIQYFGAGTRLSVL.

The V call is TRBV6-5, the J call TRBJ1-6; D is unclear. The length of the CDR3 is 13 residues. Between the trimmed V and J ends, which lost 0 bases and 7 bases, there was a span of 4 bases. In germline, CDR1 is MNHEY, CDR2 SVGAGI. CDR3 sequence: CASSYSTNSPLHF. The CDR3 DNA is TGTGCCAGCAGTTACTCTACGAATTCACCCCTCCACTTT.

V gene TRBV5-4 combines with J gene TRBJ2-5, with TRBD2 matching 9 bases. The germline V gene has CDR1 SGHNT and CDR2 YYREEE (reference sequence). The V and J ends lost 4 bases and 4 bases, in that order; junction bases with no gene match: 17. The CDR3 is 18 amino acids. The CDR3 DNA reads TGTGCCAGCAGCCCCCCGGGACTAGCTCCTGCCCGGGGAGAGACCCAGTACTTC. Its protein product is CASSPPGLAPARGETQYF.

This chain joins TRBV5-1 and TRBJ2-1; D unresolved. The length of the CDR3 is 15 residues. Germline V gives CDR1 SGHRS, CDR2 YFSETQ. The V end was cut by 4 bases, the J end by 0 bases, with 11 bases between. The CDR3, as DNA: TGCGCCAGCAGCATTGACCCTAGCTCCTACAATGAGCAGTTCTTC. Translating gives CASSIDPSSYNEQFF.

This clone has a single count. The rearrangement links TRBV5-1 to TRBJ2-7; TRBD1 aligns across 8 bases. The CDR3 covers 14 residues. The germline V gene has CDR1 SGHRS and CDR2 YFSETQ. V was clipped by 2 bases and J by 0 bases; unmatched bases: 1. CDR3 coding DNA: TGCGCCAGCAGCTTTGGGACAGGCTCCTACGAGCAGTACTTC. This translates into CASSFGTGSYEQYF.

V gene TRBV6-2 or TRBV6-3 combines with J gene TRBJ1-2; unclear D gene. Trimming removed 4 bases at V and 3 bases at J, with 12 bases between. The CDR3 covers 14 residues. CDR1 is MNHEY, CDR2 SVGEGT, per germline. For the CDR3, the DNA is TGTGCCAGCAGTTTACTCGGTAGCGACTATGGCTACACCTTC. Its protein product is CASSLLGSDYGYTF.

The CDR3 nucleotides are TGTGCCAGCAGCTCACCCCCGGCAGGGCTACAAGAGACCCAGTACTTC. This gives the protein CASSSPPAGLQETQYF. The chain is built from TRBV7-3 and TRBJ2-5, with D possibly matching TRBD1 (5 bases). CDR1 and CDR2 from the germline V gene are SGHTA and FQGTGA. V shed 4 bases and J shed 2 bases, with 17 bases lying between them. This CDR3 region has 16 residues.

This clone was seen a single time. Additional DNA sequences in this sample encode the identical CDR3. The J gene is TRBJ1-2, the V gene TRBV18; tentatively, D is TRBD1 (6 bases). V lost 0 bases and J 4 bases, leaving 12 bases between the germline ends. Germline CDR1 reads KGHSH; CDR2 reads LQKENI. The CDR3 length is 15 residues. CDR3 in DNA: TGTGCCAGCTCACCACCCCAGGGGCTCGGCTATGGCTACACCTTC. It yields the protein CASSPPQGLGYGYTF. Complete variable domain (other parts from reference TRBV18 and TRBJ1-2): NAGVMQNPRHLVRRRGQEARLRCSPMKGHSHVYWYRQLPEEGLKFMVYLQKENIIDESGMPKERFSAEFPKEGPSILRIQQVVRGDSAAYFCASSPPQGLGYGYTFGSGTRLTVV.

Notes on this clone: The junction and the germline gene differ at one end; a read error may be behind it. The DNA for the CDR3 is TGTGCCAGTAGTCTAGACGGGTTGTTGTACGAGCAGTACTTC. Translating it yields CASSLDGLLYEQYF. This chain links TRBV19 with TRBJ2-7; no firm D call. The CDR3 is 14 amino acids. The germline V gene encodes CDR1 LNHDA and CDR2 SQIVND (reference sequence).

This chain links TRBV19 with TRBJ2-1, with no clear D. Germline V gene lookup returns CDR1 LNHDA and CDR2 SQIVND (reference sequence). The V end was cut by 5 bases, the J end by 7 bases, with 9 bases between. The CDR3 runs to 12 residues. The CDR3 DNA is TGTGCCAGTAGTCCTAGTTTGAATGAGCAGTTCTTC. Protein sequence: CASSPSLNEQFF.